These 32 T cell receptor beta chains originate from one sample sequenced in a study of T cell responses to AZD1222 COVID-19 vaccine. TCRdb keeps only in-frame clones here, not all; method: immunoSEQ multiplex PCR. The table includes 140,000 or so clones, 88% detected once. The sample here was peripheral blood, taken 28 days after the second AZD1222 dose. The receptors come from an adult who received the AZD1222 COVID-19 vaccine.

The chain combines TRBV2 with TRBJ1-1, with 7 bases that match TRBD1. The CDR3 consists of 11 residues. V lost 11 bases and J lost 5; bases outside the gene matches: 5. Germline V gene data show CDR1 as SNHLY and CDR2 as FYNNEI. The DNA of the CDR3 is TGTGCCGGACAGGAGGCGACTGAAGCTTTCTTT. Protein sequence: CAGQEATEAFF.

This chain links TRBV28 with TRBJ2-1, with D perhaps being TRBD1 or TRBD2 (5 bases each). V was pared by 6 bases and J by 6 bases, with 12 bases between. The germline gives CDR1 MDHEN, CDR2 SYDVKM. The CDR3 has 13 amino acids. The DNA of the CDR3 is TGTGCCAGCAGGAGGGGTGGAGGCAATGAGCAGTTCTTC. As protein: CASRRGGGNEQFF.

This clone was observed a few times. The chain links TRBV5-1 to TRBJ1-2; unclear D gene. CDR3 length: 14 residues. Germline assignment: CDR1 SGHRS and CDR2 YFSETQ. V lost 4 bases to trimming and J lost 2 bases, with 12 bases between them. DNA of the CDR3: TGCGCCAGCAGCATGGATGGTTTAAACTATGGCTACACCTTC. Translated, it gives CASSMDGLNYGYTF. The entire variable domain, with the rest obtained from reference TRBV5-1 and TRBJ1-2, is as follows: KAGVTQTPRYLIKTRGQQVTLSCSPISGHRSVSWYQQTPGQGLQFLFEYFSETQRNKGNFPGRFSGRQFSNSRSEMNVSTLELGDSALYLCASSMDGLNYGYTFGSGTRLTVV.

The chain joins TRBV12-5 to TRBJ2-7, with TRBD2 matching 7 bases. V trimming: 8 bases; J trimming: 7 bases; junction bases outside the gene matches: 11. Germline lookup yields CDR1 LGHNT and CDR2 FRNRAP. The CDR3 covers 13 residues. The CDR3 bases are TGTGCTAGTCAGCAGCGGGACGAGGGGGAGCAGTACTTC. Protein product: CASQQRDEGEQYF.

In DNA, the CDR3 is TGTGCCAGCACCCGGACAGCCAGCTCCTACGAGCAGTACTTC. Its protein is CASTRTASSYEQYF. The chain links TRBV6-5 to TRBJ2-7, with a possible D match to TRBD1 (6 bases). Germline V gene lookup returns CDR1 MNHEY and CDR2 SVGAGI. Trimming took 7 bases from V and 0 from J, leaving 13 bases between them. CDR3 size: 14 residues.

This sequence joins TRBV27 and TRBJ2-3, with a weak D call TRBD2 (6 bases). Trimming stripped 2 bases from V and 2 bases from J, with 14 bases between. The CDR3 contains 16 residues. CDR1 is MNHEY and CDR2 is SMNVEV in the germline V gene (reference sequence). CDR3 amino acids: CASSLDGRRITDTQYF. For the CDR3, the DNA is TGTGCCAGCAGTTTAGACGGGAGAAGGATCACAGATACGCAGTATTTT.

V usage is TRBV5-4 and J usage is TRBJ2-7, with 8 positions matching TRBD2. The CDR3 has 14 residues. CDR1 is SGHNT and CDR2 is YYREEE in the germline V gene (reference sequence). Losses at the gene ends were 4 bases for V and 6 bases for J; bases not matched to a gene: 9. The chain's CDR3 is CASSGSRLAFEQYF. The CDR3 nucleotides read TGTGCCAGCAGCGGGTCTCGACTAGCGTTCGAGCAGTACTTC.

The chain couples TRBV28 to TRBJ2-7; 8 nucleotides align to TRBD1. The CDR3 runs 13 residues. The germline gives CDR1 MDHEN, CDR2 SYDVKM. Trimming removed 6 bases from V and 6 bases from J; junction bases left unmatched: 7. The CDR3 protein is CASRPTGVGEQYF. The DNA of the CDR3 is TGTGCCAGCAGGCCGACAGGGGTAGGCGAGCAGTACTTC. Full variable domain (remainder filled in from reference TRBV28 and TRBJ2-7): DVKVTQSSRYLVKRTGEKVFLECVQDMDHENMFWYRQDPGLGLRLIYFSYDVKMKEKGDIPEGYSVSREKKERFSLILESASTNQTSMYLCASRPTGVGEQYFGPGTRLTVT.

The rearrangement links TRBV3-1 (or the pseudogene TRBV3-2) to TRBJ1-1; possible D gene TRBD1, 5 bases. Deletions cut 3 bases from V and 10 bases from J, with 12 bases between. Germline values: CDR1 LGHDT, CDR2 YNNKEL (reference sequence). The CDR3 is 12 residues long. The CDR3 DNA is TGTGCCAGCAGCCATCTGGGGCTTGGAGCTTTCTTT. This gives the protein CASSHLGLGAFF.

The rearrangement uses TRBV3-1 (or the pseudogene TRBV3-2) and TRBJ2-2; D possibly corresponds to TRBD2 (6 bases). Per germline, CDR1 LGHDT and CDR2 YNNKEL (reference sequence). The CDR3 length is 15 residues. V was clipped by 0 bases and J by 5 bases, with 10 bases between them. The CDR3 nucleotides read TGTGCCAGCAGCCAAGATCTTGGGGGGACCGGGGAGCTGTTTTTT. It translates to CASSQDLGGTGELFF.

The rearrangement links TRBV11-3 to TRBJ2-7; D is possibly TRBD2 (5 bases). Germline-derived CDR1 and CDR2 are SGHNT and YENEEA. Trimming removed 0 bases from V and 7 bases from J, with 7 bases in between. The CDR3 spans 12 residues. CDR3: CASSLDPGEQYF. CDR3 coding DNA: TGTGCCAGCAGCTTAGATCCGGGGGAGCAGTACTTC.

Points on this clone: One end of the junction is discordant with germline, which a read error may explain. The chain has TRBV7-7 and TRBJ1-4; 8 nucleotides line up with TRBD1. The germline V gene encodes CDR1 SSHAT and CDR2 FNYEAQ (reference sequence). The CDR3 has 15 residues. The CDR3 coding sequence is TGTGCTAGCAGCAAGAATACAGGGGGAAATGAAAAACTGTTTTTT. Translation gives CASSKNTGGNEKLFF.

J is TRBJ1-6 and V is TRBV3-1 (or the pseudogene TRBV3-2), with a tentative D call TRBD1 (5 bases). CDR3 length equals 16 residues. The V and J ends lost 6 bases and 5 bases respectively, with 17 bases between them. From germline, CDR1 is LGHDT and CDR2 YNNKEL (reference sequence). CDR3 amino acids: CASRRGWEWDNSPLHF. The DNA of the CDR3 is TGTGCCAGCAGGAGGGGTTGGGAATGGGATAATTCACCCCTCCACTTT.

The J gene is TRBJ2-3, the V gene TRBV11-3, with 8 positions matching TRBD2. Germline trimming cut 4 bases from V and 1 base from J; bases unmatched to any gene: 4. The CDR3 sequence is 15 residues long. Germline V gives CDR1 SGHNT, CDR2 YENEEA. CDR3 protein: CASSSREGRTDTQYF. For the CDR3, the DNA is TGTGCCAGCAGCTCCCGGGAGGGTCGCACAGATACGCAGTATTTT.

The chain links TRBV7-6 to TRBJ1-6; TRBD1 might be the D (5 bases). The V end was cut by 5 bases, the J end by 7 bases, with 18 bases between. The CDR3 loop spans 16 amino acids. CDR1 is SGHVS and CDR2 is FNYEAQ in the germline V gene. The CDR3 nucleotides read TGTGCCAGCAGCCCGATATATAGGGGAAAGAATTCACCCCTCCACTTT. This gives the protein CASSPIYRGKNSPLHF.

This chain connects TRBV3-1 (or the pseudogene TRBV3-2) to TRBJ2-7, with TRBD2 matching over 7 bases. After removal of 4 bases from V and 2 bases from J, the junction contained 11 bases not matched to a gene. Germline assignment: CDR1 LGHDT and CDR2 YNNKEL (reference sequence). The CDR3 extends over 16 amino acids. The DNA of the CDR3 is TGTGCCAGCAGCCTACCTTTGACTAGCAGTACCTACGAGCAGTACTTC. Translated: CASSLPLTSSTYEQYF.

V usage is TRBV12-3 or TRBV12-4 and J usage is TRBJ2-5; possibly TRBD2 for D (6 bases). Trimming took off 10 bases at V and 4 bases at J, with 16 bases between the two ends. The CDR3 spans 13 residues. The CDR3 DNA follows: TGTGCCACCAGAACGGGAGTACGAGAGACCCAGTACTTC. Its translation: CATRTGVRETQYF.

This clone has more than one count but fewer than ten. This chain uses TRBV27 with TRBJ1-5; D is unclear. V was clipped by 6 bases and J by 5 bases, with 11 bases between them. This CDR3 contains 13 residues. Germline CDR1 MNHEY, CDR2 SMNVEV (reference sequence). The CDR3 nucleotides are TGTGCCAGCAGGCTACATGGCGATCAGCCCCAGCATTTT. This translates into CASRLHGDQPQHF.

Here the CDR3 reads CASRNQPHTQYF. The CDR3 region has the DNA TGCGCCAGCAGAAATCAACCCCATACGCAGTATTTT. This sequence joins TRBV10-2 and TRBJ2-3; D remains ambiguous. The ends were cut back, 6 bases at V and 7 bases at J, with 11 bases in the middle. Germline-derived CDR1 and CDR2 are WSHSY and SAAADI. The CDR3 totals 12 residues.

V is TRBV6-5 and J is TRBJ1-1, with 9 nucleotides matching TRBD1. Per the germline V gene, CDR1 is MNHEY and CDR2 is SVGAGI. Trimming took 11 bases from V and 6 from J; bases not matched to a gene: 10. This CDR3 has 13 residues. CDR3 loop: CAGNRGQGSEAFF. CDR3 DNA sequence: TGTGCCGGGAATCGGGGACAGGGATCTGAAGCTTTCTTT.

The rearrangement uses TRBV4-2 and TRBJ1-6; TRBD1 is a possible D gene (5 bases). V was shortened by 4 bases and J by 10 bases, with 14 bases between the two germline ends. This CDR3 comprises 14 residues. Germline CDR1 reads LGHNA; CDR2 reads YNFKEQ. CDR3 residues: CASSLPPGQSPLHF. CDR3 bases: TGTGCCAGCAGCCTGCCCCCGGGGCAATCACCCCTCCACTTT.

V usage is TRBV19 and J usage is TRBJ2-7, with D possibly being TRBD1 or TRBD2 (5 bases each). V was cut by 7 bases and J by 1 base, with 20 bases left in between. Germline assignment: CDR1 LNHDA and CDR2 SQIVND (reference sequence). The CDR3 is made up of 16 amino acids. CDR3 in amino acids: CASNPGPGQGSYEQYF. CDR3 bases: TGTGCCAGTAATCCCGGTCCGGGGCAGGGTTCCTACGAGCAGTACTTC.

CDR3 bases: TGTGCCAGCAGCTTAGTTCCTAATGAGCAGTTCTTC. As protein: CASSLVPNEQFF. V usage is TRBV7-2 and J usage is TRBJ2-1; no clear D gene. Germline-derived CDR1 and CDR2 are SGHTA and FQGNSA. The CDR3 spans 12 residues. V lost 1 base and J 7 bases, leaving 5 bases between the germline ends.

This clone was counted only a few times. The J gene is TRBJ1-2, the V gene TRBV6-9; D gene unclear. The CDR3 is 13 residues long. Germline V CDR1 and CDR2: MNHGY, SVAAGI. Deletions cut 10 bases from V and 8 bases from J, with 20 bases between. The CDR3 DNA is TGTGCCACCGATCTCGGGAAGACGGGGGGCTACACCTTC. Translating it yields CATDLGKTGGYTF.

The chain links TRBV3-1 (or the pseudogene TRBV3-2) to TRBJ2-4; D gene ambiguous. The CDR3 length is 11 residues. The germline gives CDR1 LGHDT, CDR2 YNNKEL (reference sequence). With 6 bases removed from V and 7 bases from J, the gap between germline ends came to 7 bases. This chain's CDR3 is CASRHSNIQYF. Here the CDR3 DNA reads TGTGCCAGCAGACATTCGAACATTCAGTACTTC.

The V gene is TRBV5-8, the J gene TRBJ2-3, with D perhaps given as TRBD1 or TRBD2 (6 bases each). CDR3 length: 14 amino acids. Germline lookup yields CDR1 SGHTS and CDR2 YDEGEE. V was shortened by 10 bases and J by 11 bases, with 26 bases between the two germline ends. This CDR3 reads CAARTTGTSVGQYF. CDR3 sequence (DNA): TGTGCCGCCCGGACCACAGGGACTTCCGTGGGGCAGTATTTT.

The V and J genes are TRBV4-2 and TRBJ1-2; TRBD1 aligns across 11 bases. This CDR3 spans 17 amino acids. In germline, CDR1 is LGHNA, CDR2 YNFKEQ. The trim removed 1 base at V and 3 bases at J, leaving 7 bases unmatched. The CDR3 region has the DNA TGTGCCAGCAGCCAAGGGGGGACAGGGGGTGTCGACTATGGCTACACCTTC. Its protein is CASSQGGTGGVDYGYTF.

The CDR3 DNA is TGTGCCATCAGTGAAGCGATAGCAGCCAATGAGCAGTTCTTC. Amino acid sequence: CAISEAIAANEQFF. This sequence joins TRBV10-3 and TRBJ2-1; D unresolved. The germline CDR1 and CDR2 sequences are ENHRY and SYGVKD. Trimming shortened V by 3 bases and J by 6 bases, and 12 bases separated the two germline ends. CDR3 size: 14 residues.

This chain uses TRBV4-1 with TRBJ2-7; possibly TRBD1 or TRBD2 for D (5 bases each). This CDR3 contains 14 residues. V was shortened by 4 bases and J by 6 bases, with 16 bases between the two germline ends. Germline V lookup: CDR1 MGHRA, CDR2 YSYEKL. The CDR3 here is CASSLEVGPLEQYF. CDR3 DNA sequence: TGCGCCAGCAGCCTGGAAGTGGGACCCCTCGAGCAGTACTTC.

The chain links TRBV11-2 to TRBJ2-7; no firm D call. Between the trimmed V and J ends, which lost 2 bases and 6 bases, there was a span of 11 bases. The CDR3 totals 13 residues. Germline lookup yields CDR1 SGHAT and CDR2 FQNNGV. The CDR3 spells CASSLRVGLEQYF. The CDR3 DNA follows: TGTGCCAGCAGCTTAAGGGTAGGTCTCGAGCAGTACTTC.

The chain uses TRBV5-1 and TRBJ2-3; tentative D call: TRBD2 (5 bases). The CDR3 covers 15 residues. CDR1 and CDR2 from the germline V gene are SGHRS and YFSETQ. The V gene lost 1 base and the J gene lost 2 bases, with 11 bases spanning the gap. In nucleotides, the CDR3 is TGCGCCAGCAGCTTGAGCCTAGCACCCACAGATACGCAGTATTTT. Amino acid sequence: CASSLSLAPTDTQYF.

The V gene is TRBV5-1, the J gene TRBJ1-4, with no clear D. Germline CDR1 is SGHRS and CDR2 is YFSETQ. This CDR3 is built from 14 residues. Trimming cost V 6 bases and J 8 bases, with 17 bases left between them. The DNA of the CDR3 is TGCGCCAGCACCCCGGAGGGCGCCGGGGAAAAACTGTTTTTT. Protein sequence: CASTPEGAGEKLFF.